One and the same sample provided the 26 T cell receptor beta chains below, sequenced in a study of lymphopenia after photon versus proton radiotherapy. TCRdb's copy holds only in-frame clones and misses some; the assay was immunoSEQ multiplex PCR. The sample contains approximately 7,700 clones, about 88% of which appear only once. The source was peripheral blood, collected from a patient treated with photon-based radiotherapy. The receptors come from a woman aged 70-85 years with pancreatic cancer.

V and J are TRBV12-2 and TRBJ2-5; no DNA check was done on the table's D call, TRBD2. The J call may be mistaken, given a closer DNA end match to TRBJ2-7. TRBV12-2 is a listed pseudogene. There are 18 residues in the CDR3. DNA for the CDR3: TGTGCAAGTCGCTTAGAGTGCACCGAGCGGGATCGTGCCTACGAGCAGTACTTC. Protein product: CASRLECTERDRAYEQYF.

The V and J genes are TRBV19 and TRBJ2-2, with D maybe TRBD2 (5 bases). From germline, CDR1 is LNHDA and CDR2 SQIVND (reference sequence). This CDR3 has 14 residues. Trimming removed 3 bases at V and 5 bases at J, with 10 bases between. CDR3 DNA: TGTGCCAGTAGTATTCTAGCTCGGACCGGGGAGCTGTTTTTT. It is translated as CASSILARTGELFF.

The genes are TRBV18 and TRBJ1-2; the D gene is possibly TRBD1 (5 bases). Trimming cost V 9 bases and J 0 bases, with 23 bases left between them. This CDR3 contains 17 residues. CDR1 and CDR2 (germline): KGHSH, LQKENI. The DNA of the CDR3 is TGTGCCAGTAGGGACCCCTCAGGCCGGTACACTAACTATGGCTACACCTTC. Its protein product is CASRDPSGRYTNYGYTF.

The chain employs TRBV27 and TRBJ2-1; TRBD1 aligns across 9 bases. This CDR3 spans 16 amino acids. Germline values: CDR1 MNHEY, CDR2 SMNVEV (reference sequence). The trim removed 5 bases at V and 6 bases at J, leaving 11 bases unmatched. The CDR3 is CASSPFSGTGFNEQFF. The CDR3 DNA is TGTGCCAGCAGTCCATTCTCCGGGACAGGGTTCAATGAGCAGTTCTTC.

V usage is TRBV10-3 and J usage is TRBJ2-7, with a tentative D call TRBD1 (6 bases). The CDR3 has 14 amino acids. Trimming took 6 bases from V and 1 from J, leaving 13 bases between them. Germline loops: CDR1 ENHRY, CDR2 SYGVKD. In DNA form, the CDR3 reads TGTGCCATCAGCTCCGGGACACCTTCCTACGAGCAGTACTTC. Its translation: CAISSGTPSYEQYF.

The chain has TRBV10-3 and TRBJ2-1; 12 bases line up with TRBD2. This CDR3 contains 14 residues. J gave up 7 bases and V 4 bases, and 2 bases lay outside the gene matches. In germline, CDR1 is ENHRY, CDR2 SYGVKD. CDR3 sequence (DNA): TGTGCCATCAGTGGGACTAGCGGGACAAATGAGCAGTTCTTC. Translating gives CAISGTSGTNEQFF.

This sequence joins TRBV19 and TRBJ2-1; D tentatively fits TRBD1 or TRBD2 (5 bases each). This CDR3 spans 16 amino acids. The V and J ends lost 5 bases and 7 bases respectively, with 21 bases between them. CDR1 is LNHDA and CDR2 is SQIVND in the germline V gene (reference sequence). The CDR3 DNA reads TGTGCCAGTAGTTTTTCCGGGACCCCTCCTAGGAATGAGCAGTTCTTC. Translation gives CASSFSGTPPRNEQFF.

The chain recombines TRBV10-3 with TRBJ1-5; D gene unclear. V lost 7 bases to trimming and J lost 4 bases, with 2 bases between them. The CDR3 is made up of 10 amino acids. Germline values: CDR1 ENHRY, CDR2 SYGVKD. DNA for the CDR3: TGTGCCATCAAAAATCAGCCCCAGCATTTT. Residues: CAIKNQPQHF.

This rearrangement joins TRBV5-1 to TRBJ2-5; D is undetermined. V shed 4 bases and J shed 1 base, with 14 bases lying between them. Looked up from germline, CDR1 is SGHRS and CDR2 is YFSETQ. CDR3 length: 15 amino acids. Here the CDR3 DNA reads TGCGCCAGCAGCCCCGGTTCCGGACGCCAAGAGACCCAGTACTTC. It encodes CASSPGSGRQETQYF.

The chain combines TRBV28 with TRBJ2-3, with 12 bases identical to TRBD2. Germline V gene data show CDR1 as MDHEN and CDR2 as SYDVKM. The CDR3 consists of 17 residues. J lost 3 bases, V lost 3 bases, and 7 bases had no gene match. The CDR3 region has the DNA TGTGCCAGCAGTTTCCCGGTCGGACTAGCGGGGACAGATACGCAGTATTTT. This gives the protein CASSFPVGLAGTDTQYF.

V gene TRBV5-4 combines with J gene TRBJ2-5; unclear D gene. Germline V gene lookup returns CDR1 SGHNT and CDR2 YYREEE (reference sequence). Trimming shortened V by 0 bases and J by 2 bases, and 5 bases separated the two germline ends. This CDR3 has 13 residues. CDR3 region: CASSLGGQETQYF. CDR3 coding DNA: TGTGCCAGCAGCTTGGGCGGACAAGAGACCCAGTACTTC.

CDR3 sequence reads: CASSVVGWGTDTQYF. Written as DNA, the CDR3 is TGTGCCAGCAGCGTAGTCGGTTGGGGCACAGATACGCAGTATTTT. The chain couples TRBV9 to TRBJ2-3; no firm D call. The germline V gene has CDR1 SGDLS and CDR2 YYNGEE. This CDR3 has 15 residues. Trimming left V 0 bases short and J 1 base short, with 9 bases between.

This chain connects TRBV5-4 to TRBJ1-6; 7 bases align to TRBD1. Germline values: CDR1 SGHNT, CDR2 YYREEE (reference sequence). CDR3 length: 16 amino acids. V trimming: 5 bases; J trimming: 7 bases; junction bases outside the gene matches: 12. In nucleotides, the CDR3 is TGTGCCAGCAGGACTAGGGGGCGGTCGGAAAATTCACCCCTCCACTTT. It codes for CASRTRGRSENSPLHF.

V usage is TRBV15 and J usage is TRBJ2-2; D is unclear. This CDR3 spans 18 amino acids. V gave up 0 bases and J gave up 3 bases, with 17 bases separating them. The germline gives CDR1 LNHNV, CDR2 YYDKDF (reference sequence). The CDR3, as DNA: TGTGCCACCAGCAGAGATTTAGGGTTAGGGCGGTACACCGGGGAGCTGTTTTTT. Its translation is CATSRDLGLGRYTGELFF.

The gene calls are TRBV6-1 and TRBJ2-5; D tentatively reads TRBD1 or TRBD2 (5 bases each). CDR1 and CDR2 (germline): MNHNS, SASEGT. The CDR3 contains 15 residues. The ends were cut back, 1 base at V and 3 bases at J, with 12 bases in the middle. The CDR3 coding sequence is TGTGCCAGCAGTGAAGGGGGGTGGGCGGAAGAGACCCAGTACTTC. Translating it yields CASSEGGWAEETQYF.

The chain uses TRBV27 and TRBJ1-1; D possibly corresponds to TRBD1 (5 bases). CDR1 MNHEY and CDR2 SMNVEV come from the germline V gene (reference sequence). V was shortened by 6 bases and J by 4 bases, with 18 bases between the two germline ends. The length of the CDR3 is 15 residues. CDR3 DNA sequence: TGTGCCAGCAGCTCTCCGTCAGGGAAATTCACTGAAGCTTTCTTT. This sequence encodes CASSSPSGKFTEAFF.

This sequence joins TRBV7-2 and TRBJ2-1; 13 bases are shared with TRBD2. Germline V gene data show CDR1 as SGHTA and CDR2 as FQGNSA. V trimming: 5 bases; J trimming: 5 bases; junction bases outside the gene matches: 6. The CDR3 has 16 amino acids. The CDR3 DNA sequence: TGTGCCAGCAGCCCCCGACTAGCGGGAGGACACAATGAGCAGTTCTTC. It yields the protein CASSPRLAGGHNEQFF.

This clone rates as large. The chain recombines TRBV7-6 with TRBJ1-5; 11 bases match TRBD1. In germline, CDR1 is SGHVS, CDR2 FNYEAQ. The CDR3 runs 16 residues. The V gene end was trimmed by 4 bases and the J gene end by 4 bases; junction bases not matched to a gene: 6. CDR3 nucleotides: TGTGCCAGCAGCTCGGGGACAGGGGGGTGGAATCAGCCCCAGCATTTT. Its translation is CASSSGTGGWNQPQHF. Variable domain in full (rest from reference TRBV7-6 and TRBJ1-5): GAGVSQSPRYKVTKRGQDVALRCDPISGHVSLYWYRQALGQGPEFLTYFNYEAQQDKSGLPNDRFSAERPEGSISTLTIQRTEQRDSAMYRCASSSGTGGWNQPQHFGDGTRLSIL.

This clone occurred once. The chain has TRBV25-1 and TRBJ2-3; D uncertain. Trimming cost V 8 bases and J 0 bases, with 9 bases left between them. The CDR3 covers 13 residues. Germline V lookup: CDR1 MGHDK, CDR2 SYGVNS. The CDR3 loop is CASGNPSTDTQYF. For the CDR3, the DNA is TGTGCCAGCGGGAATCCTAGCACAGATACGCAGTATTTT. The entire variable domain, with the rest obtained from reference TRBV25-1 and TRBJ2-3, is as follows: EADIYQTPRYLVIGTGKKITLECSQTMGHDKMYWYQQDPGMELHLIHYSYGVNSTEKGDLSSESTVSRIRTEHFPLTLESARPSHTSQYLCASGNPSTDTQYFGPGTRLTVL.

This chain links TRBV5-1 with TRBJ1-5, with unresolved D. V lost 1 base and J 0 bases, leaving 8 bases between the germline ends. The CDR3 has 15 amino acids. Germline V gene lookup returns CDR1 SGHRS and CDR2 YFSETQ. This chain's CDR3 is CASSLSGDSNQPQHF. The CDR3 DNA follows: TGCGCCAGCAGCTTGAGCGGGGATAGCAATCAGCCCCAGCATTTT. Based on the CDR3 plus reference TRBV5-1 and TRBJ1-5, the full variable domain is KAGVTQTPRYLIKTRGQQVTLSCSPISGHRSVSWYQQTPGQGLQFLFEYFSETQRNKGNFPGRFSGRQFSNSRSEMNVSTLELGDSALYLCASSLSGDSNQPQHFGDGTRLSIL.

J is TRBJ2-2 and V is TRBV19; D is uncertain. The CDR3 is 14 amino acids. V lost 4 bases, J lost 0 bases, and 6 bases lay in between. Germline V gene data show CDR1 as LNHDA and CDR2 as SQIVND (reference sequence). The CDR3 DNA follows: TGTGCCAGTAGTAGTCAGGCGAACACCGGGGAGCTGTTTTTT. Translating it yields CASSSQANTGELFF.

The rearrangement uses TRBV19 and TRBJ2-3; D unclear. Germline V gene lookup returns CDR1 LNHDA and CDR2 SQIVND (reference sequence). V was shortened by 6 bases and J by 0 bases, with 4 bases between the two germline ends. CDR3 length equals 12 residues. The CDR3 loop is CASSPSTDTQYF. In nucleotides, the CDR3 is TGTGCCAGTAGCCCTAGCACAGATACGCAGTATTTT.

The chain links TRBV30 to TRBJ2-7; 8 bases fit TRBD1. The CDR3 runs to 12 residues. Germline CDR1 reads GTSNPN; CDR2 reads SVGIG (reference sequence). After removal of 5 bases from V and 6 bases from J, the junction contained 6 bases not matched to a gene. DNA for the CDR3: TGTGCCTGGGACAGGGGAAATGGCGAGCAGTACTTC. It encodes CAWDRGNGEQYF. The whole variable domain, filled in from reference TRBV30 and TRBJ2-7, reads SQTIHQWPATLVQPVGSPLSLECTVEGTSNPNLYWYRQAAGRGLQLLFYSVGIGQISSEVPQNLSASRPQDRQFILSSKKLLLSDSGFYLCAWDRGNGEQYFGPGTRLTVT.

This chain's CDR3 is CASSPKTSRHEQYF. CDR3 coding DNA: TGTGCCAGCAGCCCGAAGACTAGTCGACACGAGCAGTACTTC. This chain links TRBV7-9 with TRBJ2-7; possible D gene TRBD2, 6 bases. Per the germline V gene, CDR1 is SEHNR and CDR2 is FQNEAQ (reference sequence). V was cut by 5 bases and J by 5 bases, with 16 bases left in between. The CDR3 sequence is 14 residues long.

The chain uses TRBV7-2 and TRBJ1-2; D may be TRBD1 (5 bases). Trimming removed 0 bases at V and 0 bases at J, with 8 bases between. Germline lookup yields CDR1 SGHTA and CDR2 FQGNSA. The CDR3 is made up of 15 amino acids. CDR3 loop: CASSLAAGSNYGYTF. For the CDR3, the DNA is TGTGCCAGCAGCTTAGCGGCAGGGTCTAACTATGGCTACACCTTC. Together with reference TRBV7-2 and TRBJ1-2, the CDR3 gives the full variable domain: GAGVSQSPSNKVTEKGKDVELRCDPISGHTALYWYRQSLGQGLEFLIYFQGNSAPDKSGLPSDRFSAERTGGSVSTLTIQRTQQEDSAVYLCASSLAAGSNYGYTFGSGTRLTVV.

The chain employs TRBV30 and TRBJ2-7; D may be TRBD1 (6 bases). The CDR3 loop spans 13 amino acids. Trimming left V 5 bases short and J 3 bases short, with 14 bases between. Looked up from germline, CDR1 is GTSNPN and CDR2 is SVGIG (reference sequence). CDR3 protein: CAWGTGTDYEQYF. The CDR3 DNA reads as TGTGCCTGGGGAACAGGGACGGACTACGAGCAGTACTTC.